This T cell receptor (beta chain) comes out of a study of cytomegalovirus exposure and HLA in healthy donors. The CDR3 consists of 14 residues. V shed 6 bases, J shed 3 bases, and the junction held 6 bases outside the gene matches. From germline, CDR1 is MDHEN and CDR2 SYDVKM. For this clone: Its specificity is unknown.

Study results and limitations: An analysis that came later showed most CMV-associated TCR beta chains appearing HLA-restricted.

In the PCR, 60 Vbeta and 13 Jbeta primers were used. Profiling relied on immunoSEQ multiplex PCR, and the TCRdb table lists in-frame clones only, not all of them. The sample contains some 150,000 clones, roughly 70% of which appear only once. The sequencing sample was made of PBMCs. This TCR came from a woman in her thirties or forties in good health and CMV-seronegative. The chain couples TRBV28 to TRBJ1-1; TRBD1 aligns across 8 bases. CDR3 sequence reads: CASSQQGVDTEAFF. The CDR3 region has the DNA TGTGCCAGCAGCCAACAGGGGGTGGACACTGAAGCTTTCTTT.